This TCR beta chain appears in the sequencing data of a study of T cell responses to AZD1222 COVID-19 vaccine. Study outcomes and limitations: White British donors predominated, females outnumbered males, and clonal diversity was possibly underestimated. Across spike, vaccine-associated CD4 TCRs were found, dominant at 160-218 and 743-854. Spike-specific TCR repertoires showed rising breadth and depth after two AZD1222 doses.

The table came from immunoSEQ multiplex PCR; TCRdb's copy has only in-frame clones and leaves some out. The sample carries about 110,000 clones, around nine tenths recorded once. This clone was seen once. No antigen is known for it. Germline V gene lookup returns CDR1 SGHRS and CDR2 YFSETQ. The CDR3 sequence is 14 residues long. Trimming cost V 4 bases and J 7 bases; bases outside gene matches: 8. This sample comprised peripheral blood, obtained on day 0 of AZD1222 vaccination. This chain uses TRBV5-1 with TRBJ1-2, with 9 nucleotides matching TRBD1. This receptor was obtained from an adult in good health. The CDR3 DNA sequence: TGCGCCAGCAGCCTGAGGACAGGGGAAAGTGGCTACACCTTC. This encodes CASSLRTGESGYTF. Filled out from reference TRBV5-1 and TRBJ1-2, the complete variable domain reads KAGVTQTPRYLIKTRGQQVTLSCSPISGHRSVSWYQQTPGQGLQFLFEYFSETQRNKGNFPGRFSGRQFSNSRSEMNVSTLELGDSALYLCASSLRTGESGYTFGSGTRLTVV.